The T cell receptor beta chain described here comes from a study of cytomegalovirus exposure and HLA in healthy donors. General study points: A classifier reportedly called cytomegalovirus status with high sensitivity and specificity.

The V end lost 0 bases, the J end lost 2 bases, and 5 bases lay between the germline ends. Per germline, CDR1 GTSNPN and CDR2 SVGIG (reference sequence). This CDR3 has 12 amino acids. The primer mix had 60 Vbeta and 13 Jbeta primers. Some clones are missing from TCRdb's copy, which holds only in-frame ones; the method was immunoSEQ multiplex PCR. The sample records around 100,000 clones, 85% being singletons. Points on this clone: No antigen is known for it.

Among the donors, all were healthy bone marrow donors. The rearrangement joins TRBV30 to TRBJ2-7; D is ambiguous. Material: PBMCs. The clonotype originates from a man aged 30-40 years in good health and CMV-seronegative. CDR3 sequence reads: CAWSVRAYEQYF. The CDR3 DNA is TGTGCCTGGAGTGTTCGGGCCTACGAGCAGTACTTC.